The 18 T cell receptor beta chains below come from one sample, sequenced in a study of T cell repertoires in cytomegalovirus infection. MiXCR was run by TCRdb on the reads, yielding one entry per CDR3 protein. The repertoire holds around 180,000 distinct CDR3 sequences, with 15% to 20% as singletons. Sequencing was performed on PBMCs. These receptors all come from a human donor in good health (CMV status not recorded). Some clones in this sample may be carry-over from other donors' samples.

This rearrangement joins TRBV19 to TRBJ1-5; D gene uncertain. Trimming pared 3 bases from V and 2 bases from J, leaving 11 bases between. From germline, CDR1 is LNHDA and CDR2 SQIVND (reference sequence). This CDR3 spans 15 amino acids. This CDR3 reads CASSIPGLGNQPQHF. CDR3 nucleotides: TGTGCCAGTAGTATCCCGGGGTTGGGCAATCAGCCCCAGCATTTT.

In its sample, this clonotype was seen a few times. The J gene is TRBJ2-6, the V gene TRBV28; D gene unclear. This CDR3 is built from 11 residues. Germline assignment: CDR1 MDHEN and CDR2 SYDVKM. The germline V and J ends were trimmed by 8 bases and 5 bases, with 4 bases remaining between them. In nucleotides, the CDR3 is TGTGCCAGCCATCGGGCCAACGTCCTGACTTTC. Residues: CASHRANVLTF.

The J gene is TRBJ2-3, the V gene TRBV20-1; 10 bases align to TRBD1. The CDR3 sequence is 17 residues long. Germline values: CDR1 DFQATT, CDR2 SNEGSKA (reference sequence). After removal of 0 bases from V and 0 bases from J, the junction contained 6 bases not matched to a gene. The CDR3 sequence is CSARDPDRGLSTDTQYF. The CDR3 DNA follows: TGCAGTGCTAGAGATCCCGACAGGGGGCTTAGCACAGATACGCAGTATTTT.

In its sample, this clonotype was seen many times. The V and J genes are TRBV7-8 and TRBJ1-5; 8 bases fit TRBD1. After removal of 5 bases from V and 1 base from J, the junction contained 4 bases not matched to a gene. CDR1 and CDR2 (germline): SGHVS, FQNEAQ. This CDR3 has 15 amino acids. CDR3: CASSADRASNQPQHF. The DNA for the CDR3 is TGTGCCAGCAGCGCGGACAGGGCGAGCAATCAGCCCCAGCATTTT.

This clonotype occurred a few times. The chain carries TRBV7-2 and TRBJ1-2, with 8 bases that match TRBD1. V lost 7 bases, J lost 2 bases, and 12 bases stayed unmatched. In germline, CDR1 is SGHTA, CDR2 FQGNSA. The CDR3 extends over 16 amino acids. The chain's CDR3 is CASTDLIGQGNYGYTF. DNA of the CDR3: TGTGCCAGCACCGATCTAATAGGACAGGGCAACTATGGCTACACCTTC.

The chain is built from TRBV20-1 and TRBJ2-5; 7 bases line up with TRBD2. CDR1 DFQATT and CDR2 SNEGSKA come from the germline V gene (reference sequence). With 6 bases clipped from V and 2 bases from J, the junction kept 6 bases outside the gene matches. The CDR3 is 13 residues long. The CDR3 sequence is CSAARAGQETQYF. Here the CDR3 DNA reads TGCAGTGCCGCAAGAGCGGGACAAGAGACCCAGTACTTC.

This clonotype was seen at least ten times. V gene TRBV4-1 combines with J gene TRBJ2-5; 7 positions agree with TRBD2. The length of the CDR3 is 17 residues. Germline assignment: CDR1 MGHRA and CDR2 YSYEKL. Losses at the gene ends were 4 bases for V and 1 base for J; bases not matched to a gene: 12. In DNA, the CDR3 is TGCGCCAGCAGCCGAGGAGAGGCTAGCGGAGGCCAAGAGACCCAGTACTTC. It specifies CASSRGEASGGQETQYF.

The table lists this clonotype with many counts. The V gene is TRBV25-1, the J gene TRBJ2-5; D not certain. Germline-derived CDR1 and CDR2 are MGHDK and SYGVNS. This CDR3 region has 12 residues. The V end was cut by 3 bases, the J end by 1 base, with 3 bases between. The CDR3 DNA follows: TGTGCCAGCAGTGAGGGCCAAGAGACCCAGTACTTC. Translation: CASSEGQETQYF.

This sequence joins TRBV6-1 and TRBJ1-6; no reliable D call. V was clipped by 6 bases and J by 6 bases, with 6 bases between them. This CDR3 region has 12 residues. The germline CDR1 and CDR2 sequences are MNHNS and SASEGT. The CDR3 reads CASRNLNSPLHF. The CDR3 nucleotides read TGTGCCAGCAGGAACCTTAATTCACCCCTCCACTTT.

The CDR3 here is CASSPTANTEAFF. As DNA, the CDR3 is TGTGCCAGCAGCCCGACGGCGAACACTGAAGCTTTCTTT. J is TRBJ1-1 and V is TRBV7-3; D is unclear. The CDR3 is 13 residues long. Between the trimmed V and J ends, which lost 5 bases and 1 base, there was a span of 8 bases. CDR1 SGHTA and CDR2 FQGTGA come from the germline V gene.

This clonotype was observed a few times. V and J are TRBV6-1 and TRBJ2-3; 9 bases are a match to TRBD1. In germline, CDR1 is MNHNS, CDR2 SASEGT. The J segment lost 3 bases and the V segment lost 6 bases, leaving 13 bases of the junction unmatched. The CDR3 consists of 17 residues. The DNA for the CDR3 is TGTGCCAGCAGCGCCGGGACAGGGTTCTCCCAAACAGATACGCAGTATTTT. Protein product: CASSAGTGFSQTDTQYF.

This clonotype appeared many times. The chain links TRBV27 to TRBJ2-2; weak D call: TRBD1 (6 bases). Trimming removed 3 bases at V and 4 bases at J, with 9 bases between. Germline V lookup: CDR1 MNHEY, CDR2 SMNVEV (reference sequence). The CDR3 runs 14 residues. Here the CDR3 reads CASSFYRATGELFF. DNA of the CDR3: TGTGCCAGCAGTTTCTACAGGGCCACCGGGGAGCTGTTTTTT.

The chain has TRBV6-6 and TRBJ2-3; 13 nucleotides line up with TRBD2. The ends lost 2 bases at V and 8 bases at J; junction bases unmatched: 7. Germline CDR1 reads MNHNY; CDR2 reads SVGAGI (reference sequence). This CDR3 is 16 amino acids long. In DNA, the CDR3 is TGTGCCAGCAGTTACCCCGGACTAGCGGGAGAGTCTACGCAGTATTTT. Translating it yields CASSYPGLAGESTQYF.

This clonotype was recorded a few times. The chain couples TRBV28 to TRBJ2-3; D might be TRBD1 (6 bases). This CDR3 has 16 amino acids. Deletions cut 2 bases from V and 3 bases from J, with 15 bases between. CDR1 and CDR2 (germline): MDHEN, SYDVKM. CDR3 amino acids: CASSLRRNRVTDTQYF. CDR3 DNA: TGTGCCAGCAGTTTAAGAAGGAACAGGGTAACAGATACGCAGTATTTT.

This clonotype was detected only a few times. The chain uses TRBV5-6 and TRBJ1-6; D unresolved. CDR1 is SGHDT, CDR2 YYEEEE, per germline. The CDR3 totals 18 residues. Trimming cost V 0 bases and J 3 bases, with 16 bases left between them. The CDR3 reads CASSLAAGPGVYNSPLHF. The DNA for the CDR3 is TGTGCCAGCAGCTTGGCGGCTGGGCCAGGTGTCTATAATTCACCCCTCCACTTT.

The genes are TRBV7-3 and TRBJ2-1, with 8 nucleotides matching TRBD2. This CDR3 is 15 amino acids long. V trimming: 2 bases; J trimming: 4 bases; junction bases outside the gene matches: 4. Germline lookup yields CDR1 SGHTA and CDR2 FQGTGA. The CDR3 region has the DNA TGTGCCAGCAGCTTAGGCGGGGGGATTTACAATGAGCAGTTCTTC. It encodes CASSLGGGIYNEQFF.

This clonotype was observed a few times. This rearrangement joins TRBV28 to TRBJ1-1; 9 nucleotides align to TRBD1. The junction had 9 bases not matched to a gene; V was cut back by 3 bases and J by 1 base. The CDR3 spans 17 residues. CDR1 is MDHEN, CDR2 SYDVKM, per germline. CDR3 bases: TGTGCCAGCAGTTTGACACAGGGGGCAATGGGGAACACTGAAGCTTTCTTT. Its translation: CASSLTQGAMGNTEAFF. Full variable domain (remainder filled in from reference TRBV28 and TRBJ1-1): DVKVTQSSRYLVKRTGEKVFLECVQDMDHENMFWYRQDPGLGLRLIYFSYDVKMKEKGDIPEGYSVSREKKERFSLILESASTNQTSMYLCASSLTQGAMGNTEAFFGQGTRLTVV.

A remark on this clonotype: A much larger clone sits a single nucleotide away, making a read error possible. The J gene is TRBJ2-2, the V gene TRBV7-4; TRBD2 might be the D (5 bases). Per the germline V gene, CDR1 is SGHVT and CDR2 is SQSDAQ. The CDR3 loop spans 14 amino acids. The CDR3 sequence is CASSLLGPTGELIF. The DNA of the CDR3 is TGTGCCAGCAGCTTACTTGGACCAACCGGGGAGCTGATTTTT.